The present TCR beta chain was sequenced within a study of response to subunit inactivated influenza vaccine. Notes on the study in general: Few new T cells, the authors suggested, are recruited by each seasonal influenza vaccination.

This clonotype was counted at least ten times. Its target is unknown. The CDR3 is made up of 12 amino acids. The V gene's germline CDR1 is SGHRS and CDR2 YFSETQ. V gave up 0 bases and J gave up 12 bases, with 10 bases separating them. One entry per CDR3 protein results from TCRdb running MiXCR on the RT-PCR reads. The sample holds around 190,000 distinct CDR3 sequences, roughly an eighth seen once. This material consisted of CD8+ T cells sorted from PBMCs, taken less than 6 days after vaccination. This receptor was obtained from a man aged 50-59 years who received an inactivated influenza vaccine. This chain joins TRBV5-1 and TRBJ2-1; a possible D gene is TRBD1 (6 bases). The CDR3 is CASSLETGLQFF. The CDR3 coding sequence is TGCGCCAGCAGCTTGGAGACAGGTCTGCAGTTCTTC.